Below are 5 T cell receptor beta chains sequenced from a single sample in a study of spatial heterogeneity in lung cancer. TCRdb called the 5' RACE reads again in MiXCR, with one record for every CDR3 protein. The data show about 21,000 distinct CDR3 sequences, approximately 4.4% seen once. Time point: sample taken at primary tumor resection. Extraction of whole RNA from tumor, nontumor lung or frozen PBMC preceded unsorted sequencing. The material was PBMCs, obtained at surgery. These receptors were taken from a male donor with early-stage non-small cell lung cancer.

In this sample, this clonotype is medium-sized. This chain links TRBV5-1 with TRBJ1-2; perhaps TRBD1 as D (5 bases). Per the germline V gene, CDR1 is SGHRS and CDR2 is YFSETQ. V lost 4 bases and J 4 bases, leaving 17 bases between the germline ends. The CDR3 extends over 15 amino acids. The CDR3 nucleotides read TGCGCCAGCAGCCGGGGGACCGGAGGGAGCTATGGCTACACCTTC. As protein: CASSRGTGGSYGYTF.

This clonotype is termed medium-sized. The chain couples TRBV29-1 to TRBJ1-5, with D possibly TRBD1 on 5 matching bases. Trimming removed 0 bases from V and 10 bases from J, with 10 bases in between. The CDR3 is 12 amino acids. The germline V gene encodes CDR1 SQVTM and CDR2 ANQGSEA. CDR3 DNA: TGCAGCGTTGAAGAAATGGGGGGACCCCAGCATTTT. This sequence encodes CSVEEMGGPQHF.

This clonotype was seen at least ten times. The chain uses TRBV25-1 and TRBJ1-2, with D possibly being TRBD1 (5 bases). The germline gives CDR1 MGHDK, CDR2 SYGVNS. V was trimmed by 1 base and J by 3 bases, leaving 9 bases between them. The CDR3 loop spans 14 amino acids. In DNA form, the CDR3 reads TGTGCCAGCAGTGAATTATCGGGGGACTATGGCTACACCTTC. Residues: CASSELSGDYGYTF.

This clonotype was counted at least ten times. This chain uses TRBV15 with TRBJ1-1; no clear D. In germline, CDR1 is LNHNV, CDR2 YYDKDF (reference sequence). The CDR3 runs to 14 residues. V lost 2 bases to trimming and J lost 5 bases, with 12 bases between them. This chain's CDR3 is CATSRPNQGTEAFF. The CDR3 DNA is TGTGCCACCAGCAGACCGAACCAAGGGACTGAAGCTTTCTTT. The variable domain in full, with the rest retrieved from reference TRBV15 and TRBJ1-1, is DAMVIQNPRYQVTQFGKPVTLSCSQTLNHNVMYWYQQKSSQAPKLLFHYYDKDFNNEADTPDNFQSRRPNTSFCFLDIRSPGLGDTAMYLCATSRPNQGTEAFFGQGTRLTVV.

This clonotype was seen ten or more times. The rearrangement links TRBV7-2 to TRBJ2-7; D remains ambiguous. CDR1 is SGHTA, CDR2 FQGNSA, per germline. The V and J ends lost 1 base and 3 bases respectively, with 7 bases between them. CDR3 size: 13 residues. This CDR3 is CASSLELNYEQYF. The CDR3 nucleotides read TGTGCCAGCAGCTTAGAGCTGAACTACGAGCAGTACTTC. The full variable domain, with the rest looked up from reference TRBV7-2 and TRBJ2-7, is GAGVSQSPSNKVTEKGKDVELRCDPISGHTALYWYRQSLGQGLEFLIYFQGNSAPDKSGLPSDRFSAERTGGSVSTLTIQRTQQEDSAVYLCASSLELNYEQYFGPGTRLTVT.